This TCR beta chain was identified in a study of blood T cell repertoires in COVID-19. Repertoires were generated with immunoSEQ multiplex PCR, while TCRdb's copy carries only in-frame clones and drops some. The profile covers 200,000 to 300,000 clones, with about three quarters appearing a single time and 3% to 3.5% taken by the ten largest. The CDR3 has 13 amino acids. Germline V lookup: CDR1 SGHKS, CDR2 YYEKEE (reference sequence). V lost 5 bases to trimming and J lost 2 bases, with 10 bases between them. The origin of this receptor is a woman older than 75 with acute or convalescent COVID-19. Sequenced material: peripheral blood. The chain links TRBV5-5 to TRBJ2-5, with D unclear. CDR3 sequence (DNA): TGTGCCAGCAGTTCTAAACCGCAAGAGACCCAGTACTTC. Amino acids: CASSSKPQETQYF.